This T cell receptor beta chain was obtained from a study of T cell responses to AZD1222 COVID-19 vaccine. General study findings and limits: Repertoires were sampled only after the peak T cell response. Along spike, vaccine-associated CD4 TCRs were found throughout, with dominance at 160-218 and 743-854. Among AZD1222 vaccinees, only six were seropositive at baseline.

TCRdb's copy holds only in-frame clones and misses some; the assay was immunoSEQ multiplex PCR. Of about 99,000 clones in the sample, around nine tenths are singletons; the top ten hold around 3.3%. This CDR3 spans 12 amino acids. Trimming shortened V by 4 bases and J by 5 bases, and 9 bases separated the two germline ends. With respect to this clone: The antigen remains unidentified.

V gene TRBV12-3 or TRBV12-4 combines with J gene TRBJ2-7; D is ambiguous. The TCR originated in an adult who received the MenACWY meningococcal vaccine as a control. The sequences come from peripheral blood, collected 28 days after the second dose of the MenACWY control vaccine. The CDR3 DNA follows: TGTGCCAGCAGTTCTCGGACCCACGAGCAGTACTTC. The encoded protein is CASSSRTHEQYF.